This T cell receptor beta chain was identified during a study of shared clonotypes between healthy human individuals. Points from the study as a whole: When naive CD4 clonotypes were compared across a handful of donors, around 5% were shared. Naive subsets generally exceeded memory subsets in estimated richness. The expectation was that sequencing depth would affect clonotype sharing among donors.

J gave up 3 bases and V 6 bases, and 10 bases lay outside the gene matches. Germline V gene lookup returns CDR1 MNHEY and CDR2 SMNVEV (reference sequence). The CDR3 is made up of 17 amino acids. Splitting the CD4+ cells yielded a CD45RA+ naive subset and a CD45RA-negative memory subset. The protocol was immunoSEQ multiplex PCR, while the TCRdb copy is restricted to in-frame clones and leaves out a portion. The table has more than 500,000 clones, about 96% seen once. Remarks on this clone: What it binds is not known.

This TCR came from a woman in her twenties or thirties in good health. The sample taken for sequencing was naive CD4+ T cells sorted from blood. Subset: CD45RA+ positively selected. The chain couples TRBV27 to TRBJ2-7; 14 positions agree with TRBD2. The CDR3 sequence: CASSRETSGRVVYEQYF. CDR3 DNA: TGTGCCAGCAGCCGAGAGACTAGCGGGAGGGTTGTCTACGAGCAGTACTTC.